The 12 T cell receptor beta chains below come from one sample, sequenced in a study of regulatory T cells in long-lasting Graves disease. Noted time point: newly diagnosed GD, antithyroid drugs for less than 3 months. From PBMCs, RNA was extracted and then used to make the TCR library. Through Arm-PCR of CDR3 regions and iRepertoire HTBI primers, TCR beta libraries were built. TCRdb called the multiplex PCR reads again in MiXCR, with one record for every CDR3 protein. The top ten hold roughly 9.3% of the sample, which has more than 450,000 distinct CDR3 sequences, around 11% seen once. The sample also formed part of further work on T cells in Graves' hyperthyroidism and ophthalmopathy.

The specimen comprised peripheral blood mononuclear cells (PBMCs), sampled at new diagnosis, from a patient treated with antithyroid drugs. The origin of the receptors is a woman under 40 with Graves disease.

The V and J genes are TRBV9 and TRBJ1-3; D perhaps matches TRBD1 (5 bases). The ends were cut back, 0 bases at V and 2 bases at J, with 6 bases in the middle. The germline V gene encodes CDR1 SGDLS and CDR2 YYNGEE. This CDR3 region has 14 residues. In DNA, the CDR3 is TGTGCCAGCAGCGTAGTAGGGGCTGGAAACACCATATATTTT. Protein: CASSVVGAGNTIYF.

This clonotype was seen many times. The chain is built from TRBV12-3 or TRBV12-4 and TRBJ2-1; 7 bases are shared with TRBD1. The CDR3 loop spans 14 amino acids. V shed 4 bases and J 7 bases; nucleotides not matched to a gene: 7. The DNA for the CDR3 is TGTGCCAGCAGTTCATACAGGGGTTGGAATGAGCAGTTCTTC. It yields the protein CASSSYRGWNEQFF.

The chain carries TRBV18 and TRBJ1-1, with 8 bases fitting TRBD1. This CDR3 has 15 amino acids. Unmatched junction bases numbered 6, after V lost 6 bases and J lost 0 bases. CDR1 is KGHSH, CDR2 LQKENI, per germline. The CDR3 loop reads CASSGQGALNTEAFF. As DNA, the CDR3 is TGTGCCAGCTCCGGGCAGGGGGCCCTGAACACTGAAGCTTTCTTT.

V and J are TRBV12-3 or TRBV12-4 and TRBJ1-2; TRBD1 matches 8 bases. V shed 2 bases and J 8 bases; nucleotides not matched to a gene: 7. This CDR3 region has 14 residues. The CDR3 DNA is TGTGCCAGCAGTTTACGACAGGGGCTCGGGGGCTACACCTTC. Its protein product is CASSLRQGLGGYTF.

There are many counts of this clonotype. J is TRBJ2-7 and V is TRBV6-2 or TRBV6-3, with 10 bases identical to TRBD2. This CDR3 has 16 amino acids. Looked up from germline, CDR1 is MNHEY and CDR2 is SVGEGT. Trimming at V came to 3 bases and at J to 0 bases, leaving 5 bases not matched to a gene. The CDR3 nucleotides are TGTGCCAGCAGTTATCGCCGGACTAGCGGCTCCTACGAGCAGTACTTC. Encoded protein: CASSYRRTSGSYEQYF.

This clonotype was seen repeatedly, ten times or more. The chain joins TRBV10-3 to TRBJ2-3; TRBD2 agrees at 14 bases. The CDR3 totals 18 residues. Germline V gene lookup returns CDR1 ENHRY and CDR2 SYGVKD. V trimming: 5 bases; J trimming: 2 bases; junction bases outside the gene matches: 9. CDR3 in DNA: TGTGCCATCAGTACGGGACTAGCGGGAGCTGGAGTCACAGATACGCAGTATTTT. It translates to CAISTGLAGAGVTDTQYF.

This clonotype was picked up a small number of times. The rearrangement joins TRBV7-9 to TRBJ1-1, with 7 bases fitting TRBD1. V lost 5 bases to trimming and J lost 1 base; unmatched junction nucleotides: 7. The germline V gene encodes CDR1 SEHNR and CDR2 FQNEAQ (reference sequence). The CDR3 runs 15 residues. CDR3 region: CASSPPTGRNTEAFF. The CDR3 coding sequence is TGTGCCAGCAGCCCGCCGACAGGGAGGAACACTGAAGCTTTCTTT.

The chain carries TRBV10-3 and TRBJ2-7; weak D call: TRBD2 (7 bases). CDR3 length: 14 amino acids. The germline CDR1 and CDR2 sequences are ENHRY and SYGVKD. V lost 3 bases and J 5 bases, leaving 14 bases between the germline ends. CDR3: CAISDGGGSNEQYF. The CDR3 bases are TGTGCCATCAGTGATGGGGGCGGGAGTAACGAGCAGTACTTC.

This rearrangement joins TRBV7-2 to TRBJ2-7; 10 nucleotides agree with TRBD1. The V gene end was trimmed by 5 bases and the J gene end by 0 bases; junction bases not matched to a gene: 10. The CDR3 covers 17 residues. The germline CDR1 and CDR2 sequences are SGHTA and FQGNSA. CDR3 nucleotide sequence: TGTGCCAGCAGCCTCCGGGACAGGGGTGGTCTCTCCTACGAGCAGTACTTC. It codes for CASSLRDRGGLSYEQYF.

This clonotype was found many times. The V call is TRBV11-2, the J call TRBJ2-1; 13 bases match TRBD2. V shed 5 bases, J shed 4 bases, and the junction held 8 bases outside the gene matches. The CDR3 extends over 17 amino acids. Germline loops: CDR1 SGHAT, CDR2 FQNNGV. The CDR3 here is CASSPLAGGPEYNEQFF. In DNA form, the CDR3 reads TGTGCCAGCAGCCCACTAGCGGGAGGGCCGGAATACAATGAGCAGTTCTTC.

This clonotype showed up many times. This chain connects TRBV10-3 to TRBJ2-7; TRBD2 agrees at 11 bases. Losses at the gene ends were 10 bases for V and 9 bases for J; bases not matched to a gene: 11. CDR1 and CDR2 (germline): ENHRY, SYGVKD. The CDR3 contains 13 residues. DNA for the CDR3: TGTGCCAGCGGGACTAGCGGCCCCGGTGTGCAGTACTTC. Amino acids: CASGTSGPGVQYF.

This clonotype has ten or more counts. This chain uses TRBV10-3 with TRBJ1-5; a weak D match, TRBD1 (5 bases). The CDR3 is made up of 14 amino acids. The V end lost 10 bases, the J end lost 4 bases, and 17 bases lay between the germline ends. Germline V gene data show CDR1 as ENHRY and CDR2 as SYGVKD. DNA for the CDR3: TGTGCCACCACGGCGGCAGGGAAGAATCAGCCCCAGCATTTT. As protein: CATTAAGKNQPQHF.